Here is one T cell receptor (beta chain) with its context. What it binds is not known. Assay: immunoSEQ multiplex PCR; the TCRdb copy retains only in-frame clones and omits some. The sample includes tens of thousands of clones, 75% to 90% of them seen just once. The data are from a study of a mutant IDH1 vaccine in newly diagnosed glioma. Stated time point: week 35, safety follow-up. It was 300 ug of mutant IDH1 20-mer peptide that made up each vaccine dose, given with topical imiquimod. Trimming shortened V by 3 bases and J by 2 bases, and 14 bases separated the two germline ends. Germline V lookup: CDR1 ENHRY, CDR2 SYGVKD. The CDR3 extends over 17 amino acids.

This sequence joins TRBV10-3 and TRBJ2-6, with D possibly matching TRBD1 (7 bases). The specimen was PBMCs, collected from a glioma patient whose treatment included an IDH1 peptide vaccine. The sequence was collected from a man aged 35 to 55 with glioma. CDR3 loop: CAISDPRGEAGANVLTF. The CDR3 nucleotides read TGTGCCATCAGTGACCCCAGGGGGGAAGCTGGGGCCAACGTCCTGACTTTC.